Presented here are 29 T cell receptor beta chains from one specimen sequenced in a study of blood T cell repertoires in COVID-19. Assay used: immunoSEQ multiplex PCR; TCRdb lists only in-frame clones, some missing. Here the sample spans 200,000 to 300,000 clones, around 84% being singletons. The sequenced sample consisted of peripheral blood. These receptors came from a man aged 55 to 69 with acute or convalescent COVID-19.

This rearrangement joins TRBV3-1 (or the pseudogene TRBV3-2) to TRBJ1-1; D is ambiguous. This CDR3 is 13 amino acids long. CDR1 LGHDT and CDR2 YNNKEL come from the germline V gene (reference sequence). The V end lost 0 bases, the J end lost 4 bases, and 6 bases lay between the germline ends. CDR3 nucleotide sequence: TGTGCCAGCAGCCAAGATATAGCCACTGAAGCTTTCTTT. Residues: CASSQDIATEAFF.

This clone has just a few counts. This chain links TRBV6-4 with TRBJ1-4; TRBD1 is a possible D gene (6 bases). The CDR3 is 12 amino acids. V was cut by 7 bases and J by 13 bases, with 16 bases left in between. CDR1 and CDR2 from the germline V gene are MRHNA and SNTAGT. The DNA of the CDR3 is TGTGCCAGCAAACACAGGGTCCGTACACTGTTTTTT. It translates to CASKHRVRTLFF.

The genes are TRBV2 and TRBJ2-1; D remains unclear. The germline V gene has CDR1 SNHLY and CDR2 FYNNEI. Trimming took 4 bases from V and 0 from J, leaving 7 bases between them. The CDR3 contains 14 residues. This CDR3 reads CASSVQSSYNEQFF. Written as DNA, the CDR3 is TGTGCCAGCAGTGTACAGAGCTCCTACAATGAGCAGTTCTTC.

The rearrangement uses TRBV18 and TRBJ1-1; 7 positions agree with TRBD1. Trimming at V came to 3 bases and at J to 4 bases, leaving 2 bases not matched to a gene. Per germline, CDR1 KGHSH and CDR2 LQKENI. The CDR3 is made up of 13 amino acids. The CDR3 loop reads CASSPGQITEAFF. The CDR3 DNA sequence: TGTGCCAGCTCACCGGGACAGATCACTGAAGCTTTCTTT.

This clone has only a few counts. The chain employs TRBV9 and TRBJ1-2, with D possibly TRBD1 on 6 matching bases. CDR3 length equals 14 residues. V lost 4 bases, J lost 7 bases, and 17 bases lay in between. Germline loops: CDR1 SGDLS, CDR2 YYNGEE. CDR3 bases: TGTGCCAGCAGCCCAACCCAGGGGAGCGGTGGCTACACCTTC. Its protein is CASSPTQGSGGYTF. The full variable domain, rest sourced from reference TRBV9 and TRBJ1-2, is DSGVTQTPKHLITATGQRVTLRCSPRSGDLSVYWYQQSLDQGLQFLIQYYNGEERAKGNILERFSAQQFPDLHSELNLSSLELGDSALYFCASSPTQGSGGYTFGSGTRLTVV.

The rearrangement joins TRBV3-1 (or the pseudogene TRBV3-2) to TRBJ1-4, with D hard to call. The CDR3 length is 12 residues. In germline, CDR1 is LGHDT, CDR2 YNNKEL (reference sequence). Trimming removed 1 base from V and 10 bases from J, with 7 bases in between. CDR3 nucleotide sequence: TGTGCCAGCAGCCAAGGGGCAGGAAAACTGTTTTTT. Encoded protein: CASSQGAGKLFF.

The chain has TRBV9 and TRBJ1-2; unclear D gene. Trimming took off 3 bases at V and 8 bases at J, with 11 bases between the two ends. The V gene's germline CDR1 is SGDLS and CDR2 YYNGEE. The CDR3 consists of 12 residues. CDR3 region: CASSAREPGYTF. The CDR3, as DNA: TGTGCCAGCAGCGCACGGGAACCCGGCTACACCTTC.

This chain joins TRBV6-5 and TRBJ1-1; TRBD1 is a possible D gene (5 bases). Trimming stripped 2 bases from V and 0 bases from J, with 7 bases between. Germline V CDR1 and CDR2: MNHEY, SVGAGI. There are 14 residues in the CDR3. The CDR3 bases are TGTGCCAGCAGTTACGGGACTTTGAACACTGAAGCTTTCTTT. Encoded protein: CASSYGTLNTEAFF.

The chain carries TRBV19 and TRBJ2-2, with D perhaps TRBD1 (5 bases). Germline CDR1 reads LNHDA; CDR2 reads SQIVND (reference sequence). V was cut by 5 bases and J by 1 base, with 20 bases left in between. CDR3 length: 18 residues. As DNA, the CDR3 is TGTGCCAGTAGTTTTGACCCCAGGGATAGGGTGAACACCGGGGAGCTGTTTTTT. This sequence encodes CASSFDPRDRVNTGELFF.

In regard to this clone: This specimen includes other DNA sequences encoding the same CDR3. The chain couples TRBV18 to TRBJ2-7, with TRBD1 identical over 9 bases. J lost 2 bases, V lost 2 bases, and 4 bases had no gene match. Germline V gene data show CDR1 as KGHSH and CDR2 as LQKENI. The CDR3 contains 15 residues. CDR3 nucleotide sequence: TGTGCCAGCTCACCAGGACAGGGGAGAGCCTACGAGCAGTACTTC. Protein sequence: CASSPGQGRAYEQYF.

The V gene is TRBV19, the J gene TRBJ2-7; TRBD2 might be the D (6 bases). The CDR3 is made up of 15 amino acids. With 3 bases removed from V and 5 bases from J, the gap between germline ends came to 17 bases. Germline values: CDR1 LNHDA, CDR2 SQIVND (reference sequence). The CDR3 DNA reads TGTGCCAGTAGTATTCTCCAGGGAGGTAGGAACGAGCAGTACTTC. It specifies CASSILQGGRNEQYF.

This chain uses TRBV5-1 with TRBJ1-4; 9 bases are shared with TRBD1. The CDR3 spans 15 residues. Trimming at V came to 4 bases and at J to 5 bases, leaving 6 bases not matched to a gene. Germline V gene lookup returns CDR1 SGHRS and CDR2 YFSETQ. CDR3: CASSQWTGVNEKLFF. DNA for the CDR3: TGCGCCAGCAGCCAATGGACAGGGGTGAATGAAAAACTGTTTTTT.

The CDR3 is CASSQRQGSGELFF. The DNA for the CDR3 is TGTGCCAGCAGCCAGCGACAGGGGTCGGGGGAGCTGTTTTTT. The chain has TRBV5-6 and TRBJ2-2; 8 nucleotides agree with TRBD1. Trimming removed 4 bases from V and 8 bases from J; junction bases left unmatched: 7. Germline loops: CDR1 SGHDT, CDR2 YYEEEE. The CDR3 runs 14 residues. Full variable domain (remainder filled in from reference TRBV5-6 and TRBJ2-2): DAGVTQSPTHLIKTRGQQVTLRCSPKSGHDTVSWYQQALGQGPQFIFQYYEEEERQRGNFPDRFSGHQFPNYSSELNVNALLLGDSALYLCASSQRQGSGELFFGEGSRLTVL.

J is TRBJ2-5 and V is TRBV2; the D gene is possibly TRBD1 (6 bases). V lost 6 bases, J lost 5 bases, and 10 bases lay in between. The CDR3 has 12 residues. The V gene's germline CDR1 is SNHLY and CDR2 FYNNEI. CDR3 loop: CASRGAGETQYF. The CDR3 DNA sequence: TGTGCCAGCAGGGGGGCTGGGGAGACCCAGTACTTC.

The genes are TRBV5-4 and TRBJ2-7, with unresolved D. The length of the CDR3 is 15 residues. The germline V and J ends were trimmed by 0 bases and 0 bases, with 10 bases remaining between them. In germline, CDR1 is SGHNT, CDR2 YYREEE (reference sequence). The CDR3 bases are TGTGCCAGCAGCTTGGTAGGAGTGTCCTCCTACGAGCAGTACTTC. Translation gives CASSLVGVSSYEQYF.

The gene calls are TRBV19 and TRBJ1-5, with 8 bases identical to TRBD1. Trimming took 1 base from V and 6 from J; bases not matched to a gene: 20. The CDR3 sequence is 20 residues long. Germline V gives CDR1 LNHDA, CDR2 SQIVND (reference sequence). CDR3 DNA: TGTGCCAGTAGTATAGGTAATCGGCAGGGGGCGCGGAGGGCGGCTCAGCCCCAGCATTTT. It specifies CASSIGNRQGARRAAQPQHF.

The chain couples TRBV19 to TRBJ1-2; tentative D call: TRBD1 (5 bases). This CDR3 is 14 amino acids long. Between the trimmed V and J ends, which lost 7 bases and 5 bases, there was a span of 17 bases. From germline, CDR1 is LNHDA and CDR2 SQIVND (reference sequence). In DNA form, the CDR3 reads TGTGCCAGTAAGGATGACGGGGGTTGGTATGGCTACACCTTC. Protein product: CASKDDGGWYGYTF.

The chain couples TRBV29-1 to TRBJ1-4, with TRBD1 matching over 9 bases. The CDR3 spans 14 residues. Trimming removed 5 bases from V and 14 bases from J; junction bases left unmatched: 15. Germline V gene data show CDR1 as SQVTM and CDR2 as ANQGSEA. CDR3 nucleotides: TGCAGCGTTTCCACCGGGACAGGGCACGAACGGCTGTTTTTT. This encodes CSVSTGTGHERLFF.

The V call is TRBV4-2, the J call TRBJ2-5; possible D gene TRBD2, 6 bases. The CDR3 totals 16 residues. Germline CDR1 is LGHNA and CDR2 is YNFKEQ. V gave up 4 bases and J gave up 2 bases, with 17 bases separating them. The CDR3 loop reads CASSRKGADYQETQYF. DNA for the CDR3: TGTGCCAGCAGCCGAAAAGGGGCGGACTATCAAGAGACCCAGTACTTC.

The genes are TRBV5-1 and TRBJ2-7; 7 nucleotides line up with TRBD2. Per germline, CDR1 SGHRS and CDR2 YFSETQ. The CDR3 has 13 residues. The J segment lost 5 bases and the V segment lost 10 bases, leaving 12 bases of the junction unmatched. Here the CDR3 DNA reads TGCGCCTCACATGCGGGGGATGAGGACGAGCAGTACTTC. Translation: CASHAGDEDEQYF.

The chain uses TRBV7-2 and TRBJ2-3; no clear D. CDR1 SGHTA and CDR2 FQGNSA come from the germline V gene. The CDR3 length is 14 residues. Trimming shortened V by 3 bases and J by 0 bases, and 7 bases separated the two germline ends. CDR3 amino acids: CASSLRQSTDTQYF. The CDR3 region has the DNA TGTGCCAGCAGCTTGAGGCAGAGCACAGATACGCAGTATTTT.

The chain combines TRBV7-3 with TRBJ2-2; 7 bases map to TRBD2. The CDR3 runs to 16 residues. The V gene end was trimmed by 2 bases and the J gene end by 4 bases; junction bases not matched to a gene: 7. Germline CDR1 SGHTA, CDR2 FQGTGA. CDR3: CASSLGASGITGELFF. CDR3 coding DNA: TGTGCCAGCAGCTTAGGGGCTAGCGGAATCACCGGGGAGCTGTTTTTT.

The chain recombines TRBV6-6 with TRBJ2-3, with TRBD1 matching over 10 bases. CDR1 MNHNY and CDR2 SVGAGI come from the germline V gene (reference sequence). V shed 4 bases and J 4 bases; nucleotides not matched to a gene: 2. There are 14 residues in the CDR3. The CDR3 is CASSFGTGADTQYF. CDR3 coding DNA: TGTGCCAGCAGTTTCGGGACAGGGGCAGATACGCAGTATTTT.

This chain uses TRBV23-1 with TRBJ2-3, with TRBD1 matching 10 bases. TRBV23-1 is annotated as an ORF whose role is uncertain. This CDR3 comprises 13 residues. Trimming cost V 9 bases and J 4 bases; bases outside gene matches: 4. CDR3 in DNA: TGCGCCAGTCCGGGACAGGGGTCAGATACGCAGTATTTT. It yields the protein CASPGQGSDTQYF.

The genes are TRBV7-8 and TRBJ1-5; 7 positions match TRBD1. V lost 5 bases to trimming and J lost 1 base; unmatched junction nucleotides: 8. The CDR3 contains 16 residues. Germline V gene data show CDR1 as SGHVS and CDR2 as FQNEAQ. As DNA, the CDR3 is TGTGCCAGCAGCCGCCGAGGGGGCAGCAGCAATCAGCCCCAGCATTTT. Amino acid sequence: CASSRRGGSSNQPQHF. The entire variable domain, with the rest obtained from reference TRBV7-8 and TRBJ1-5, is as follows: GAGVSQSPRYKVAKRGQDVALRCDPISGHVSLFWYQQALGQGPEFLTYFQNEAQLDKSGLPSDRFFAERPEGSVSTLKIQRTQQEDSAVYLCASSRRGGSSNQPQHFGDGTRLSIL.

The V gene is TRBV2, the J gene TRBJ2-5, with D perhaps matching TRBD2 (5 bases). Germline assignment: CDR1 SNHLY and CDR2 FYNNEI. V was shortened by 6 bases and J by 5 bases, with 13 bases between the two germline ends. The CDR3 covers 13 residues. CDR3 sequence (DNA): TGTGCCAGCAGCCTAGTGGCGGGTGAGACCCAGTACTTC. The encoded protein is CASSLVAGETQYF.

The chain combines TRBV12-3 or TRBV12-4 with TRBJ2-7; D may be TRBD2 (6 bases). Trimming took off 1 base at V and 5 bases at J, with 9 bases between the two ends. The CDR3 is made up of 13 amino acids. This CDR3 is CASSLGGVHEQYF. The CDR3 DNA is TGTGCCAGCAGTTTAGGGGGGGTGCACGAGCAGTACTTC.

The genes are TRBV27 and TRBJ1-5; D ambiguous. CDR3 length: 17 amino acids. The V end lost 5 bases, the J end lost 0 bases, and 17 bases lay between the germline ends. CDR1 and CDR2 (germline): MNHEY, SMNVEV (reference sequence). CDR3 region: CASSPAKRSDSNQPQHF. CDR3 bases: TGTGCCAGCAGTCCCGCGAAGAGGTCCGATAGCAATCAGCCCCAGCATTTT.

This chain links TRBV6-6 with TRBJ1-2, with 8 bases lining up with TRBD1. The CDR3 totals 14 residues. CDR1 MNHNY and CDR2 SVGAGI come from the germline V gene (reference sequence). V shed 6 bases and J 3 bases; nucleotides not matched to a gene: 6. CDR3: CASRPGQGDYGYTF. The CDR3 nucleotides read TGTGCCAGCAGACCAGGACAGGGCGACTATGGCTACACCTTC.